This TCR beta chain was observed in a study of cytomegalovirus exposure and HLA in healthy donors. Overall study: A previous analysis identified about 110 million unique TCR beta sequences derived from around 200 million T cells.

The germline CDR1 and CDR2 sequences are SGHDT and YYEEEE. There are 14 residues in the CDR3. The ends were cut back, 1 base at V and 4 bases at J, with 11 bases in the middle. The PCR had 60 Vbeta and 13 Jbeta primers. Data came from immunoSEQ multiplex PCR; TCRdb stores just in-frame clones and leaves some out. The sample consists of 85,000 to 130,000 clones, 75% of them appearing once. General observations from the study: Most TCR sequences were uncommon, yet certain public TCRs appeared in many donors. HLA-A and HLA-B allele assignments for most subjects were reportedly predicted accurately using TCR beta sequences.

In this sample, this clone turned up a few times. What it binds is unknown. The clonotype was recovered from a male donor in good health and CMV-seropositive. This chain links TRBV5-6 with TRBJ1-1, with D tentatively TRBD1 (5 bases). The specimen sequenced was PBMCs. Here the CDR3 DNA reads TGTGCCAGCAGCTTGTACCAGGGACTCACTGAAGCTTTCTTT. This encodes CASSLYQGLTEAFF.